A single sample is the source of the 21 T cell receptor beta chains below, sequenced in a study of vaccination and CD4 T cells after COVID-19 (dated 2022 in TCRdb). What these receptors recognize is not known. The sample's treatment or condition label, decoded: roughly 10-day PBMC culture with coronavirus spike peptide pools or control peptides (ViraFEST assay). Libraries came from PCR. Reads for this sample came from an Illumina iSeq 100. DNA from cultured CD4+ T cells was subjected to TCR sequencing with the Oncomine TCR Beta short-read assay at the Johns Hopkins FTIC core. TCRdb trimmed public reads at Q25 via fastp, called clones via MiXCR and kept in-frame beta chains. Under each unique CDR3 protein, matching rows form one entry showing the most common genes and DNA. Within this sample are some 15,000 distinct CDR3 sequences, with roughly three quarters of them counted one time only. The top ten clones comprise roughly 15% of the sample.

Sequenced material: CD4+ T cells from blood, cultured in vitro. Receptors originate from a human donor who had recovered from COVID-19.

The chain links TRBV7-3 to TRBJ1-1; 8 bases line up with TRBD1. The ends lost 3 bases at V and 0 bases at J; junction bases unmatched: 0. From germline, CDR1 is SGHTA and CDR2 FQGTGA. The CDR3 has 14 amino acids. The CDR3 nucleotides are TGTGCCAGCAGCTTGGACAGGGTGAACACTGAAGCTTTCTTT. It specifies CASSLDRVNTEAFF.

The chain employs TRBV19 and TRBJ1-3, with a tentative D call TRBD1 (5 bases). The CDR3 consists of 13 residues. V was shortened by 6 bases and J by 4 bases, with 10 bases between the two germline ends. CDR1 is LNHDA, CDR2 SQIVND, per germline (reference sequence). The CDR3 region is CASRWGSGNTIYF. CDR3 nucleotides: TGTGCCAGTAGGTGGGGGTCCGGAAACACCATATATTTT.

The chain combines TRBV20-1 with TRBJ2-7; D not resolved. Trimming cost V 3 bases and J 0 bases, with 9 bases left between them. The germline gives CDR1 DFQATT, CDR2 SNEGSKA (reference sequence). The CDR3 totals 13 residues. The CDR3 is CSASTRNSYEQYF. For the CDR3, the DNA is TGCAGTGCTAGTACTCGTAACTCCTACGAGCAGTACTTC.

This clonotype was seen a few times. J is TRBJ1-2 and V is TRBV7-2; a weak D match, TRBD1 (5 bases). This CDR3 comprises 16 residues. The V end lost 5 bases, the J end lost 0 bases, and 16 bases lay between the germline ends. Germline CDR1 SGHTA, CDR2 FQGNSA. CDR3 DNA sequence: TGTGCCAGCAGCCCCCCCCGACAGAAATCTAACTATGGCTACACCTTC. Translating gives CASSPPRQKSNYGYTF.

The V call is TRBV27, the J call TRBJ1-6; the match to TRBD1 covers 7 bases. Per germline, CDR1 MNHEY and CDR2 SMNVEV (reference sequence). V gave up 0 bases and J gave up 7 bases; unmatched junction bases: 3. The CDR3 contains 15 residues. CDR3 bases: TGTGCCAGCAGTTTATCGGTACAGGGGAATTCACCCCTCCACTTT. It encodes CASSLSVQGNSPLHF.

The chain combines TRBV7-9 with TRBJ1-3; 11 bases map to TRBD1. The CDR3 covers 16 residues. Trimming cost V 2 bases and J 2 bases; bases outside gene matches: 2. From germline, CDR1 is SEHNR and CDR2 FQNEAQ (reference sequence). The CDR3 DNA reads TGTGCCAGCAGCTTACGGGACAGGGGGACTGGAAACACCATATATTTT. Translating it yields CASSLRDRGTGNTIYF. Full variable domain (outside the CDR3, taken from reference TRBV7-9 and TRBJ1-3): DTGVSQNPRHKITKRGQNVTFRCDPISEHNRLYWYRQTLGQGPEFLTYFQNEAQLEKSRLLSDRFSAERPKGSFSTLEIQRTEQGDSAMYLCASSLRDRGTGNTIYFGEGSWLTVV.

The rearrangement links TRBV20-1 to TRBJ2-7; 8 bases are shared with TRBD2. CDR1 and CDR2 from the germline V gene are DFQATT and SNEGSKA (reference sequence). Trimming at V came to 3 bases and at J to 3 bases, leaving 7 bases not matched to a gene. The CDR3 contains 14 residues. Here the CDR3 reads CSASSAGGRYEQYF. For the CDR3, the DNA is TGCAGTGCTAGTTCGGCGGGAGGCCGCTACGAGCAGTACTTC.

The chain links TRBV29-1 to TRBJ2-5, with TRBD2 identical over 7 bases. CDR3 length: 14 residues. CDR1 SQVTM and CDR2 ANQGSEA come from the germline V gene. J was trimmed by 2 bases and V by 6 bases; bases with no gene match: 9. The CDR3 loop reads CSVGGRGEQETQYF. CDR3 sequence (DNA): TGCAGCGTAGGTGGACGGGGGGAACAAGAGACCCAGTACTTC.

The J gene is TRBJ2-7, the V gene TRBV6-5, with 7 bases aligning to TRBD2. This CDR3 comprises 15 residues. CDR1 is MNHEY and CDR2 is SVGAGI in the germline V gene. Germline trimming cut 4 bases from V and 3 bases from J; bases unmatched to any gene: 9. The CDR3 DNA follows: TGTGCCAGCAGTTCCCAAAGCGGGGACCTCTACGAGCAGTACTTC. Its translation is CASSSQSGDLYEQYF.

This clonotype was recorded once. The chain is built from TRBV28 and TRBJ2-3; perhaps TRBD1 as D (5 bases). The CDR3 covers 15 residues. Trimming cost V 3 bases and J 2 bases, with 12 bases left between them. Germline V gene data show CDR1 as MDHEN and CDR2 as SYDVKM. The CDR3 region has the DNA TGTGCCAGCAGTTTCCCATTGACAGCCACAGATACGCAGTATTTT. Encoded protein: CASSFPLTATDTQYF. The full variable domain, its missing parts supplied by reference TRBV28 and TRBJ2-3, is DVKVTQSSRYLVKRTGEKVFLECVQDMDHENMFWYRQDPGLGLRLIYFSYDVKMKEKGDIPEGYSVSREKKERFSLILESASTNQTSMYLCASSFPLTATDTQYFGPGTRLTVL.

This chain connects TRBV30 to TRBJ2-7; no reliable D call. This CDR3 region has 13 residues. The germline V and J ends were trimmed by 1 base and 1 base, with 8 bases remaining between them. Looked up from germline, CDR1 is GTSNPN and CDR2 is SVGIG (reference sequence). This CDR3 reads CAWSGTASYEQYF. CDR3 DNA: TGTGCCTGGAGTGGTACTGCTTCCTACGAGCAGTACTTC.

This chain joins TRBV6-5 and TRBJ1-2; D not certain. Germline CDR1 MNHEY, CDR2 SVGAGI. This CDR3 has 11 residues. V was shortened by 4 bases and J by 4 bases, with 4 bases between the two germline ends. CDR3 sequence (DNA): TGTGCCAGCAGTTCTGGCTATGGCTACACCTTC. Amino acid sequence: CASSSGYGYTF.

The chain has TRBV7-3 and TRBJ2-1; D unresolved. The CDR3 extends over 16 amino acids. Germline CDR1 is SGHTA and CDR2 is FQGTGA. The V and J ends lost 5 bases and 1 base respectively, with 15 bases between them. The CDR3 bases are TGTGCCAGCAGCCGGAAGTATCCCGCGTCCTACAATGAGCAGTTCTTC. The encoded protein is CASSRKYPASYNEQFF.

The chain joins TRBV6-5 to TRBJ1-1; perhaps TRBD1 as D (6 bases). The V gene's germline CDR1 is MNHEY and CDR2 SVGAGI. The CDR3 covers 17 residues. V was pared by 3 bases and J by 5 bases, with 22 bases between. The DNA of the CDR3 is TGTGCCAGCAGTTATGGAAGGTCAGGGGAGGTAGAAACTGAAGCTTTCTTT. Protein sequence: CASSYGRSGEVETEAFF.

The J gene is TRBJ1-1, the V gene TRBV10-3; 10 bases map to TRBD1. Losses at the gene ends were 4 bases for V and 6 bases for J; bases not matched to a gene: 5. CDR1 is ENHRY, CDR2 SYGVKD, per germline. The CDR3 is 14 residues long. The CDR3 protein is CAISGGTGEAEAFF. The DNA of the CDR3 is TGTGCCATCAGTGGGGGGACAGGGGAAGCTGAAGCTTTCTTT.

The chain recombines TRBV11-1 with TRBJ1-1; 10 positions agree with TRBD1. There are 14 residues in the CDR3. Germline V gene data show CDR1 as SGHAT and CDR2 as FQDESV (reference sequence). With 6 bases clipped from V and 4 bases from J, the junction kept 5 bases outside the gene matches. For the CDR3, the DNA is TGTGCCAGCAGTTTCGACAGGGGGCTCACTGAAGCTTTCTTT. Its translation: CASSFDRGLTEAFF.

The V and J genes are TRBV15 and TRBJ1-6; 8 bases agree with TRBD1. The germline V gene encodes CDR1 LNHNV and CDR2 YYDKDF (reference sequence). The CDR3 consists of 16 residues. Trimming removed 3 bases from V and 10 bases from J; junction bases left unmatched: 11. For the CDR3, the DNA is TGTGCCACCAGCAGTCTTCGGACAGGGAGACTATCACCCCTCCACTTT. It encodes CATSSLRTGRLSPLHF.

V usage is TRBV19 and J usage is TRBJ1-6; D possibly corresponds to TRBD1 (5 bases). The CDR3 length is 13 residues. Germline CDR1 reads LNHDA; CDR2 reads SQIVND (reference sequence). V was trimmed by 7 bases and J by 7 bases, leaving 11 bases between them. In DNA, the CDR3 is TGTGCCAGTACAGGGTTGGCAAATTCACCCCTCCACTTT. Residues: CASTGLANSPLHF.

J is TRBJ1-2 and V is TRBV11-3; TRBD1 is a possible D gene (6 bases). The CDR3 is made up of 14 amino acids. CDR1 SGHNT and CDR2 YENEEA come from the germline V gene. Trimming took off 3 bases at V and 2 bases at J, with 10 bases between the two ends. CDR3 region: CASSFEGVNYGYTF. The DNA of the CDR3 is TGTGCCAGCAGCTTTGAGGGGGTAAACTATGGCTACACCTTC.

This clonotype was counted a few times. The rearrangement uses TRBV7-2 and TRBJ1-5, with D unclear. This CDR3 is built from 15 residues. V was trimmed by 1 base and J by 0 bases, leaving 7 bases between them. Germline CDR1 is SGHTA and CDR2 is FQGNSA. CDR3 amino acids: CASSLEPDSNQPQHF. CDR3 nucleotides: TGTGCCAGCAGCTTAGAGCCAGATAGCAATCAGCCCCAGCATTTT. The complete variable domain, with remaining parts taken from reference TRBV7-2 and TRBJ1-5, reads GAGVSQSPSNKVTEKGKDVELRCDPISGHTALYWYRQSLGQGLEFLIYFQGNSAPDKSGLPSDRFSAERTGGSVSTLTIQRTQQEDSAVYLCASSLEPDSNQPQHFGDGTRLSIL.

The V call is TRBV5-1, the J call TRBJ2-2; tentatively, D is TRBD1 (6 bases). The V end lost 0 bases, the J end lost 2 bases, and 8 bases lay between the germline ends. Germline V gene data show CDR1 as SGHRS and CDR2 as YFSETQ. This CDR3 has 15 residues. Here the CDR3 reads CASSLVGANTGELFF. Here the CDR3 DNA reads TGCGCCAGCAGCTTGGTGGGGGCTAACACCGGGGAGCTGTTTTTT.